This note documents a single TCR beta chain sequence. Only in-frame clones appear in the TCRdb table, and some are missing; sequencing was by immunoSEQ multiplex PCR. The sample lists approximately 29,000 clones, 80% to 90% seen once, with 0.8% in the top ten. V lost 6 bases, J lost 2 bases, and 17 bases lay in between. Germline V gene lookup returns CDR1 SGHRS and CDR2 YFSETQ. This CDR3 comprises 15 residues. The data were obtained in a study of T cell changes during pregnancy in multiple sclerosis. The chain couples TRBV5-1 to TRBJ1-2, with a tentative D call TRBD1 (6 bases). The origin of this receptor is a female donor with multiple sclerosis, enrolled in a pregnancy study. Sequencing used CD4+ T cells from peripheral blood mononuclear cells, obtained in the second trimester of pregnancy. This CDR3 reads CASKPQGLLNYGYTF. The CDR3 bases are TGCGCCAGCAAGCCACAGGGACTACTAAACTATGGCTACACCTTC.